The T cell receptor beta chain described here comes from a study of PD-1 blockade in classical Hodgkin lymphoma. At the level of the study: Patients were administered nivolumab (3 mg/kg intravenously) every 2 weeks. Findings and caveats of the study: It was CD4+ TCR diversity, not CD8+, that rose significantly by C4D1. The baseline diversity of complete responders showed similarity to that of newly diagnosed patients.

All patients experienced relapse after autologous stem cell transplantation, and brentuximab vedotin exposure was variable. Patients had relapsed/refractory classical Hodgkin lymphoma with complete response, partial response or progressive disease as best response. Worth noting for this clone: Its antigen is still unknown.

Repertoires were generated with immunoSEQ multiplex PCR, while TCRdb's copy carries only in-frame clones and drops some. Of 70,000 or so clones in the sample, approximately 94% were seen once. The CDR3 is 15 amino acids. Trimming pared 5 bases from V and 4 bases from J, leaving 15 bases between. CDR1 is SGHAT, CDR2 FQNNGV, per germline. Sequenced material: peripheral blood mononuclear cells (PBMCs), taken at baseline. The TCR originated in a human donor with classical Hodgkin lymphoma. The chain recombines TRBV11-2 with TRBJ2-1; no reliable D call. The DNA of the CDR3 is TGTGCCAGCAGCCCCCCAGTCCCCCCTTACAATGAGCAGTTCTTC. Protein: CASSPPVPPYNEQFF.